The 5 T cell receptor beta chains presented below share a single source sample, sequenced in a study of blood T cell repertoires in COVID-19. The table came from immunoSEQ multiplex PCR; TCRdb's copy has only in-frame clones and leaves some out. The data contain roughly 68,000 clones, 84% of them seen just once; the ten biggest clones take up 8.8%. The sample was peripheral blood. These receptors originate from a man in his forties or fifties with active COVID-19.

This sequence joins TRBV30 and TRBJ2-1, with 10 nucleotides matching TRBD2. J lost 6 bases, V lost 1 base, and 6 bases had no gene match. Germline-derived CDR1 and CDR2 are GTSNPN and SVGIG (reference sequence). This CDR3 contains 15 residues. CDR3 bases: TGTGCCTGGAGTGGAAAGCGGGGGGGCCTCAATGAGCAGTTCTTC. Translating it yields CAWSGKRGGLNEQFF.

This chain links TRBV7-9 with TRBJ1-2, with 7 bases fitting TRBD1. The CDR3 runs to 15 residues. Germline V lookup: CDR1 SEHNR, CDR2 FQNEAQ (reference sequence). With V trimmed by 2 bases and J by 1 base, 4 bases remained unmatched. As DNA, the CDR3 is TGTGCCAGCAGCTTATGGGACAGAGATAACTATGGCTACACCTTC. This sequence encodes CASSLWDRDNYGYTF.

The table lists this clone with a count of one. This chain uses TRBV9 with TRBJ2-1; 7 bases line up with TRBD1. V trimming: 4 bases; J trimming: 5 bases; junction bases outside the gene matches: 6. Germline V gene data show CDR1 as SGDLS and CDR2 as YYNGEE. The CDR3 has 14 amino acids. CDR3: CASSRGGQNNEQFF. The CDR3 coding sequence is TGTGCCAGCAGCCGAGGGGGACAGAACAATGAGCAGTTCTTC.

V is TRBV7-8 and J is TRBJ2-7; D might be TRBD2 (5 bases). This CDR3 has 13 residues. Per the germline V gene, CDR1 is SGHVS and CDR2 is FQNEAQ. Trimming left V 2 bases short and J 7 bases short, with 12 bases between. CDR3 sequence (DNA): TGTGCCAGCAGCTTATCGGATGGCGGGGAGCAGTACTTC. Amino acid sequence: CASSLSDGGEQYF.

V is TRBV12-5 and J is TRBJ1-3, with 7 bases that match TRBD1. Trimming removed 1 base from V and 0 bases from J; junction bases left unmatched: 3. This CDR3 is built from 16 residues. Germline V gene lookup returns CDR1 LGHNT and CDR2 FRNRAP. The chain's CDR3 is CASGLGQGVSGNTIYF. The CDR3 DNA reads as TGTGCTAGTGGTTTGGGACAGGGAGTCTCTGGAAACACCATATATTTT.